This T cell receptor beta chain comes out of a study of T-cell memory formation after mild COVID-19. On the study more broadly: Most TCR clusters belonged to a single donor.

This clonotype was seen a few times. Its antigen is undetermined. Study-level points and caveats: Later expanders leaned CD4+, whereas day 15 to 85 contracting clones were balanced CD4/CD8.

TCRdb re-analysed the 5' RACE reads in MiXCR, keeping a single row per CDR3 protein. The sample yields roughly 500,000 distinct CDR3 sequences, 20% seen once. The source is an adult woman who had mild COVID-19 (a few samples of this study predate the infection). Cell type and time point are not known. The sequenced sample consisted of PBMCs or a T cell subset sorted from them (not recorded which).

The CDR3 here is CASSEPLGQAGAGDTQYF. CDR3 bases: TGTGCCAGCAGTGAACCCCTTGGGCAAGCGGGGGCGGGAGATACGCAGTATTTT. The chain links TRBV2 to TRBJ2-3, with 8 bases identical to TRBD2. Germline trimming cut 2 bases from V and 5 bases from J; bases unmatched to any gene: 15. The CDR3 loop spans 18 amino acids. Germline-derived CDR1 and CDR2 are SNHLY and FYNNEI. The full variable domain, with the rest looked up from reference TRBV2 and TRBJ2-3, is EPEVTQTPSHQVTQMGQEVILRCVPISNHLYFYWYRQILGQKVEFLVSFYNNEISEKSEIFDDQFSVERPDGSNFTLKIRSTKLEDSAMYFCASSEPLGQAGAGDTQYFGPGTRLTVL.